Sequencing of this T cell receptor beta chain was carried out in a study of graft-versus-host responses after intestinal transplantation. Study-level information: Induction using anti-thymocyte globulin, followed by tacrolimus and steroids for two to four years, was given to all recipients.

Points on this clone: What it binds is unknown.

V lost 7 bases and J 0 bases, leaving 16 bases between the germline ends. CDR3 length: 16 residues. The germline CDR1 and CDR2 sequences are MDHEN and SYDVKM. Profiling relied on immunoSEQ multiplex PCR, and the TCRdb table lists in-frame clones only, not all of them. The sample carries under 45,000 clones, around 94% recorded once. Sequenced here: unstimulated CD4+ T cells sorted from spleen or lymph node cells, sampled before transplant. This sequence joins TRBV28 and TRBJ1-5; D is perhaps TRBD1 (6 bases). This clonotype was sampled from a human donor who was the organ donor for an intestinal transplant. CDR3 in amino acids: CASTPGGGGSNQPQHF. In DNA form, the CDR3 reads TGTGCCAGCACCCCCGGAGGAGGGGGTAGCAATCAGCCCCAGCATTTT.